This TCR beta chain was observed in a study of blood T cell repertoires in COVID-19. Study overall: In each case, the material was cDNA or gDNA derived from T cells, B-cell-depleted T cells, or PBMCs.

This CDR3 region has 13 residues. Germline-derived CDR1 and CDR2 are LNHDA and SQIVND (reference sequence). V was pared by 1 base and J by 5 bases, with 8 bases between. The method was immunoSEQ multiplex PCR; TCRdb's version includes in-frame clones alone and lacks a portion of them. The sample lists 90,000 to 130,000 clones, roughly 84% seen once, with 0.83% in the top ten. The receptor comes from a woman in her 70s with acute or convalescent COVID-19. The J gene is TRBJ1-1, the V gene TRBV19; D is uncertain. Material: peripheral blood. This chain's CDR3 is CASSIVVQTEAFF. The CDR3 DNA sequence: TGTGCCAGTAGTATAGTTGTTCAGACTGAAGCTTTCTTT.